Following are 13 T cell receptor beta chains from one sample sequenced in a study of blood T cell repertoires in COVID-19. The table came from immunoSEQ multiplex PCR; TCRdb's copy has only in-frame clones and leaves some out. The data contain fewer than 90,000 clones, 75% to 90% of them singletons. Sequenced input: peripheral blood. These TCRs come from a male donor with acute or convalescent COVID-19.

V gene TRBV27 combines with J gene TRBJ2-7; 10 bases are shared with TRBD1. Germline V lookup: CDR1 MNHEY, CDR2 SMNVEV (reference sequence). The V segment lost 5 bases and the J segment 3 bases; nucleotides outside the gene matches: 7. This CDR3 has 15 amino acids. The CDR3 region is CASSTSGQGLYEQYF. DNA of the CDR3: TGTGCCAGCAGTACATCGGGACAGGGGCTCTACGAGCAGTACTTC.

This rearrangement joins TRBV11-3 to TRBJ2-7; 7 bases line up with TRBD1. Germline V lookup: CDR1 SGHNT, CDR2 YENEEA. The V gene end was trimmed by 5 bases and the J gene end by 5 bases; junction bases not matched to a gene: 9. The CDR3 extends over 14 amino acids. CDR3 bases: TGTGCCAGCAGCCCAAGGGACAGTCTAAACGAGCAGTACTTC. This gives the protein CASSPRDSLNEQYF.

The chain is built from TRBV19 and TRBJ1-6; the match to TRBD1 covers 10 bases. The germline V gene has CDR1 LNHDA and CDR2 SQIVND (reference sequence). V lost 3 bases to trimming and J lost 10 bases; unmatched junction nucleotides: 6. The length of the CDR3 is 15 residues. For the CDR3, the DNA is TGTGCCAGTAGTATCGCGACAGGGGGCACCTCACCCCTCCACTTT. Amino acids: CASSIATGGTSPLHF.

The V gene is TRBV19, the J gene TRBJ2-3, with 7 positions matching TRBD1. V was pared by 6 bases and J by 5 bases, with 11 bases of the junction left unmatched. The germline gives CDR1 LNHDA, CDR2 SQIVND (reference sequence). This CDR3 has 15 amino acids. CDR3 coding DNA: TGTGCCAGTAGCCCCCGGAGACAGGGTAGAGATACGCAGTATTTT. The encoded protein is CASSPRRQGRDTQYF. Full variable domain (rest looked up from reference TRBV19 and TRBJ2-3): DGGITQSPKYLFRKEGQNVTLSCEQNLNHDAMYWYRQDPGQGLRLIYYSQIVNDFQKGDIAEGYSVSREKKESFPLTVTSAQKNPTAFYLCASSPRRQGRDTQYFGPGTRLTVL.

The rearrangement uses TRBV7-2 and TRBJ2-3, with 11 bases identical to TRBD1. The length of the CDR3 is 16 residues. The junction had 6 bases not matched to a gene; V was cut back by 5 bases and J by 2 bases. Looked up from germline, CDR1 is SGHTA and CDR2 is FQGNSA. CDR3 bases: TGTGCCAGCAGCCCCCGGGACAGGGGGAACACAGATACGCAGTATTTT. Translated: CASSPRDRGNTDTQYF.

V gene TRBV6-4 combines with J gene TRBJ1-1; D uncertain. CDR3 size: 13 residues. Between the trimmed V and J ends, which lost 5 bases and 1 base, there was a span of 8 bases. Germline CDR1 MRHNA, CDR2 SNTAGT. The DNA of the CDR3 is TGTGCCAGCAGTCAGCAGGAGAACACTGAAGCTTTCTTT. Translation: CASSQQENTEAFF.

The V and J genes are TRBV5-1 and TRBJ2-3; 8 nucleotides line up with TRBD1. V lost 4 bases to trimming and J lost 0 bases; unmatched junction nucleotides: 4. The CDR3 covers 15 residues. The germline V gene encodes CDR1 SGHRS and CDR2 YFSETQ. CDR3 nucleotide sequence: TGCGCCAGCAGCCCCCGGACAGGGAGCACAGATACGCAGTATTTT. Translated, it gives CASSPRTGSTDTQYF.

V is TRBV19 and J is TRBJ2-7; D might be TRBD1 (6 bases). With 5 bases removed from V and 2 bases from J, the gap between germline ends came to 13 bases. Germline V lookup: CDR1 LNHDA, CDR2 SQIVND (reference sequence). This CDR3 spans 14 amino acids. The CDR3 reads CASSLGHRAYEQYF. The CDR3 DNA sequence: TGTGCCAGTAGTCTAGGGCACAGGGCCTACGAGCAGTACTTC.

The genes are TRBV20-1 and TRBJ1-1; the D gene is possibly TRBD1 (5 bases). Trimming took off 3 bases at V and 5 bases at J, with 13 bases between the two ends. CDR3 length equals 13 residues. Germline V gives CDR1 DFQATT, CDR2 SNEGSKA (reference sequence). Written as DNA, the CDR3 is TGCAGTGCTAGTACCCCAGGGAGGACTGAAGCTTTCTTT. Protein product: CSASTPGRTEAFF.

The chain has TRBV5-1 and TRBJ1-2; the D is unclear. Germline-derived CDR1 and CDR2 are SGHRS and YFSETQ. V gave up 4 bases and J gave up 4 bases, with 11 bases separating them. This CDR3 is 13 amino acids long. As DNA, the CDR3 is TGCGCCAGCAGCCAGGTCGTGAGCTATGGCTACACCTTC. It specifies CASSQVVSYGYTF.

The chain has TRBV7-3 and TRBJ1-3; D is perhaps TRBD1 (5 bases). CDR3 size: 14 residues. Per the germline V gene, CDR1 is SGHTA and CDR2 is FQGTGA. Trimming cost V 4 bases and J 2 bases, with 9 bases left between them. The CDR3 reads CASSSPGPGNTIYF. DNA for the CDR3: TGTGCCAGCAGCTCCCCAGGGCCTGGAAACACCATATATTTT.

This sequence joins TRBV30 and TRBJ2-2; TRBD2 is a possible D gene (6 bases). V was cut by 8 bases and J by 7 bases, with 8 bases left in between. CDR1 GTSNPN and CDR2 SVGIG come from the germline V gene (reference sequence). This CDR3 spans 10 amino acids. The CDR3 DNA is TGTGCCCTCGGGGGCGGGGAGCTGTTTTTT. Translation gives CALGGGELFF. Full variable domain (outside the CDR3, taken from reference TRBV30 and TRBJ2-2): SQTIHQWPATLVQPVGSPLSLECTVEGTSNPNLYWYRQAAGRGLQLLFYSVGIGQISSEVPQNLSASRPQDRQFILSSKKLLLSDSGFYLCALGGGELFFGEGSRLTVL.

The chain has TRBV6-6 and TRBJ1-2; 7 bases map to TRBD1. Unmatched junction bases numbered 7, after V lost 5 bases and J lost 4 bases. The CDR3 extends over 14 amino acids. Germline V CDR1 and CDR2: MNHNY, SVGAGI (reference sequence). CDR3 protein: CASSVEAGGYGYTF. The CDR3 DNA is TGTGCCAGCAGTGTCGAGGCAGGGGGCTATGGCTACACCTTC.